One T cell receptor (beta chain) is described in this entry. This clonotype was seen many times. Its binding antigen is unknown. Base qualities are not provided; no much larger clone lies one nucleotide away. These data originate in a study of human T cells and chemical hapten exposure (dated by TCRdb to about 2021). With regard to the full study: For sensitization, 2% DPC in acetone was applied to a roughly 2 cm by roughly 2 cm area of upper inner arm skin. Blood samples were taken from patients before sensitization (week 0) and at 2, 6 and about 24 weeks after DPC sensitization. Patch testing was done on the upper back using Finn chambers containing 0.01% DPC, and results were scored after 6 days according to International Contact Dermatitis Research Group standards. This study followed changes in the peripheral blood TCR repertoire in vivo during primary and secondary sensitization of alopecia patients to the hapten diphenylcyclopropenone (DPC). The patient cohort, mostly female, included alopecia areata with under or over 50% scalp involvement, alopecia totalis and alopecia universalis. Approximately 30 alopecia patients provided blood for TCR sequencing at one to four time points (pre-sensitization, 2, 6 and 24 weeks). The libraries were sequenced as a pool, and the TCR yield per sample differed mostly because of small variations in library volumes within the pool. Throughout the roughly 25-week study period, patients were also given weekly therapeutic DPC doses on the scalp. Paper-wide results and their limitations: No change with DPC sensitization was found in the number of TCRs above 1 in 1000 frequency, and no evidence of global repertoire structure alterations was found. Patch test score correlated positively with the number of PT1 expanded TCRs, reaching significance at thresholds 8, 16 and 32 but not at 4. Repeated subsampling changed both the strength of the expansion versus patch-test correlation and the threshold at which the correlation became significant. Expanded TCRs formed significantly more large CDR3 similarity clusters than pre-sensitization or healthy control sets, consistent with antigen-driven responses. Alopecia, a presumed autoimmune disease, was present in all patients, so the immune response of the patients might differ from that of healthy individuals.

The germline ends are 10 bases apart after V is trimmed by 1 base and J by 4 bases. From the cysteine up to the phenylalanine, the CDR3 has a length of 13 residues. The CDR3 DNA has 39 bases and is translated from base 1. According to the germline V gene (reference sequence), CDR1 reads DFQATT and CDR2 reads SNEGSKA. Taken with the paper, the label for time point translates to: patch test 2, 6 weeks after DPC sensitization. The sample's treatment or condition label, in plain terms: therapeutic diphenylcyclopropenone sensitization with weekly scalp DPC. Blood at each patch-test visit was drawn before the patch test was applied. Patients were considered eligible if aged 18 to 70, diagnosed with alopecia and deemed suitable for DPC therapy, and patients were excluded if pregnant. Total RNA was isolated from unfractionated whole blood collected in Tempus Blood RNA tubes. Libraries were constructed by RACE. The sequencer listed for this sample is NextSeq 500. During library preparation, unique molecular identifiers were attached to individual cDNA molecules so that TCRs could be counted quantitatively and reproducibly. From each blood RNA sample, both TCR alpha and TCR beta chains were sequenced. Regarding the original processing steps: A median of around 100,000 TCRs per sample was observed, with a range of about 23,224 to 700,000. The Decombinator software suite was used to annotate the V, J and CDR3 of the TCR reads. To make PS versus PT1 abundance plots, every sample was subsampled to the same number of TCRs (28,000). Expanded TCRs were defined as absent before sensitization and observed at least eight times at the 2-week time point. TCRdb ran its own pipeline on the public reads, namely fastp trimming at Q25 and MiXCR clone calling, and kept in-frame beta chains. Rows matching on CDR3 protein sequence are summarized as one entry with the most common DNA and genes. The V and J calls here are based on TCRdb, not the publication. This sample lists about 40,000 distinct CDR3 sequences; approximately 3.3% were detected once. 6.5% to 8% of the sample is taken by the ten largest.

The rearrangement joined TRBV20-1 to TRBJ2-5; too little of a D gene remains to name it. Sequenced here: whole blood, sampled in connection with sensitization to the hapten diphenylcyclopropenone (DPC). This clonotype was obtained from a man between 35 and 55 years old with alopecia areata. Some clones in this sample may be carry-over from other donors' samples. The encoded CDR3 is CSARVQFRETQYF. At the DNA level, the sequence is TGCAGTGCTAGAGTTCAGTTCCGAGAGACCCAGTACTTC.